This TCR beta chain was obtained from a study of blood T cell repertoires in COVID-19. At the level of the study: The cDNA or gDNA used as material had been derived from T cells, B-cell-depleted T cells, or PBMCs.

Individuals in the exposed group had encountered a COVID-19 case within 2 weeks preceding study entry. Original handling: Reference gene primers were amplified, and this amplification served to estimate nucleated cell counts. Assay: immunoSEQ multiplex PCR; the TCRdb copy retains only in-frame clones and omits some. D and trimming were read from the DNA, whereas the V and J calls and clone size are those reported in that table. The sample has roughly 58,000 clones; around 66% are singletons. The germline V gene encodes CDR1 SGHRS and CDR2 YFSETQ. CDR3 length: 13 residues. The germline V and J ends were trimmed by 4 bases and 7 bases, with 14 bases remaining between them.

The sequenced sample consisted of PBMCs or T cells enriched from blood (not recorded which). The receptor comes from a woman aged 55-69 years who had been exposed to COVID-19. The chain links TRBV5-1 to TRBJ1-1, with TRBD1 as a possible D gene (5 bases). The CDR3 region is CASSAEGANEAFF. CDR3 sequence (DNA): TGCGCCAGCAGCGCCGAAGGGGCGAATGAAGCTTTCTTT.